This paragraph covers one T cell receptor (beta chain) sequence. Its antigen is not identified. At one boundary the junction diverges from the germline segment, which might be a read error. The data are from a study of post-analysis software for immune sequencing data. CDR1 SQVTM and CDR2 ANQGSEA come from the germline V gene. CDR3 length: 13 amino acids. Study-level findings and limits: Diversity measured as normalized Chao1 was significantly lower in multiple sclerosis patients than in controls. Four or five TRBV segments were significantly more frequent in patients than in controls. TRBV5-6, TRBV5-1 and TRBV20-1 were among these segments. Clustering by F measure revealed strong co-clustering among samples prepared together in one batch.

TCR beta cDNA libraries included unique molecular identifiers. cDNA molecules numbering about 470,000 came from roughly 0.93 to 9.6 million T cells. TCRdb used MiXCR to reprocess the PCR reads, holding one entry per CDR3 protein. The data contain about 430,000 distinct CDR3 sequences, 39% of them singletons. The sequence derives from a girl aged 2-10 years with multiple sclerosis. This chain uses TRBV29-1 with TRBJ1-1; D is possibly TRBD1 (5 bases). The sequenced sample consisted of blood. The CDR3 is CSVEDSPNTEAFF. As DNA, the CDR3 is TGCAGCGTCGAAGACAGTCCGAACACTGAAGCTTTCTTT.